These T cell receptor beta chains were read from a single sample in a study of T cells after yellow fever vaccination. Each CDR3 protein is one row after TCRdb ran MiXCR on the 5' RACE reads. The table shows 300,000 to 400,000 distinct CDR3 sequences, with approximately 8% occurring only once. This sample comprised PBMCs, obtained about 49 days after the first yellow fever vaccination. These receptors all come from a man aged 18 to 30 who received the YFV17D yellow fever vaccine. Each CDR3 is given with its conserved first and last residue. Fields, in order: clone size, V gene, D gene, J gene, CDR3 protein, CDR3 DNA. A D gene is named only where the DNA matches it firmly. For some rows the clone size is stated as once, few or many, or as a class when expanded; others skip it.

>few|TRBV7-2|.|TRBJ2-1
CASSITLGSYNEQFF
TGTGCCAGCAGCATAACACTAGGCTCCTACAATGAGCAGTTCTTC
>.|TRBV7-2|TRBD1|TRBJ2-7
CASSSPDREFSYEQYF
TGTGCCAGCAGCTCCCCGGACAGGGAATTTTCCTACGAGCAGTACTTC
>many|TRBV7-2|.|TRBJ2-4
CASSLARTAKNIQYF
TGTGCCAGCAGCTTAGCGAGGACAGCCAAAAACATTCAGTACTTC
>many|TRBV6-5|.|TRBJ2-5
CASSYGRLAQETQYF
TGTGCCAGCAGTTACGGCAGGCTAGCTCAAGAGACCCAGTACTTC
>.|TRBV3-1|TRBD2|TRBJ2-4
CASSQVGVRTSRSKNIQYF
TGTGCCAGCAGCCAAGTTGGGGTACGGACTAGCCGGTCCAAAAACATTCAGTACTTC
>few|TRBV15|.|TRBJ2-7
CATSREGGLYEQYF
TGTGCCACCAGCAGAGAGGGGGGCCTCTACGAGCAGTACTTC
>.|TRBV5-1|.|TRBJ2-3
CASSLAEGYTQYF
TGCGCCAGCAGCTTGGCGGAGGGGTATACGCAGTATTTT
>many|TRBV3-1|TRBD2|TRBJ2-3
CASSPLAGVTDTQYF
TGTGCCAGCAGCCCCCTAGCGGGGGTCACAGATACGCAGTATTTT
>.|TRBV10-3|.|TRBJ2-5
CAISESLAGWPQETQYF
TGTGCCATCAGTGAGTCTTTGGCAGGGTGGCCTCAAGAGACCCAGTACTTC
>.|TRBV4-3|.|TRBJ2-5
CASSQGAALQETQYF
TGCGCCAGCAGCCAAGGGGCTGCCCTCCAAGAGACCCAGTACTTC
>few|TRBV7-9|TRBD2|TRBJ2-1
CASSQTLAGALNEQFF
TGTGCCAGCAGCCAAACTCTAGCGGGGGCTTTGAATGAGCAGTTCTTC
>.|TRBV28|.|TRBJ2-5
CASSLGQGGQYF
TGTGCCAGCAGTTTGGGGCAGGGCGGCCAGTACTTC
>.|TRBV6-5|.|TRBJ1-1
CASSYSTSLGGGGTEAFF
TGTGCCAGCAGTTACTCGACAAGCCTCGGGGGAGGCGGGACTGAAGCTTTCTTT
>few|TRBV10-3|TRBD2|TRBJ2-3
CAIASGVGTDTQYF
TGTGCCATCGCTAGCGGGGTCGGCACAGATACGCAGTATTTT
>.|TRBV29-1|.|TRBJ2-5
CSAKRGFDVGTQYF
TGCAGCGCTAAAAGGGGGTTCGACGTCGGGACCCAGTACTTC
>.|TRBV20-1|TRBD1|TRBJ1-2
CSAAAGTGYGYTF
TGCAGTGCGGCAGCCGGGACAGGCTATGGCTACACCTTC
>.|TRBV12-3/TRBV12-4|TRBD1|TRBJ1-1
CASSSPGQGMKAFF
TGTGCCAGCAGTTCCCCGGGACAGGGAATGAAAGCTTTCTTT
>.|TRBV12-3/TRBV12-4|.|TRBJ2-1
CASRRSNAVQFF
TGTGCCAGCAGAAGAAGCAATGCAGTCCAGTTCTTC
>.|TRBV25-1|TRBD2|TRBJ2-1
CASSEPSGRGDNEQFF
TGTGCCAGCAGTGAGCCCTCCGGTCGGGGGGACAATGAGCAGTTCTTC
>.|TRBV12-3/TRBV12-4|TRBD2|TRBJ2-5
CASSFGRGWGETQYF
TGTGCCAGCAGTTTCGGGAGGGGCTGGGGGGAGACCCAGTACTTC
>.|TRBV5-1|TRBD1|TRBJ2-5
CASSGQGGGGETQYF
TGCGCCAGCAGCGGACAGGGAGGTGGAGGAGAGACCCAGTACTTC
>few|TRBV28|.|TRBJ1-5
CASSSGGNWYQPQHF
TGTGCCAGCAGTTCCGGGGGCAATTGGTATCAGCCCCAGCATTTT
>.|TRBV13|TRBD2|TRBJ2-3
CASTEGLAGGLNTQYF
TGTGCCAGCACCGAGGGACTAGCGGGGGGATTAAATACGCAGTATTTT
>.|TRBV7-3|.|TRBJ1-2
CASSFGPTYGYTF
TGTGCCAGCAGCTTTGGGCCGACGTATGGCTACACCTTC
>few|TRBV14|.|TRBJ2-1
CASGELTGRLGEQFF
TGTGCCAGCGGCGAGTTGACGGGGAGGCTTGGTGAGCAGTTCTTC
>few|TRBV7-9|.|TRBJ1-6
CASSPSGTLLTLHF
TGTGCCAGCAGCCCCTCGGGGACCCTCTTAACCCTCCACTTT
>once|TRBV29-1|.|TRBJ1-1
CSVVQGSEAFF
TGCAGCGTTGTTCAGGGCTCTGAAGCTTTCTTT
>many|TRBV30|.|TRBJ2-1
CAWISGVSSYNEQFF
TGTGCCTGGATTAGCGGTGTAAGCTCCTACAATGAGCAGTTCTTC
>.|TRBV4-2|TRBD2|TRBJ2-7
CASSQASGGDEQYF
TGTGCCAGCAGCCAAGCTAGCGGGGGCGACGAGCAGTACTTC
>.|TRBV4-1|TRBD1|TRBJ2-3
CASSHPTGSVDTQYF
TGCGCCAGCAGCCACCCGACAGGGTCCGTAGATACGCAGTATTTT
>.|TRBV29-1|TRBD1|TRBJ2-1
CSVRTGGNEQFF
TGCAGCGTGAGGACAGGGGGGAATGAGCAGTTCTTC
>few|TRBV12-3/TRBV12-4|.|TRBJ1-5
CASSYPQGNQPQHF
TGTGCCAGCAGCTACCCCCAGGGCAATCAGCCCCAGCATTTT
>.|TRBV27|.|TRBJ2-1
CASSFRSSYNEQFF
TGTGCCAGCAGTTTTCGGAGCTCCTACAATGAGCAGTTCTTC
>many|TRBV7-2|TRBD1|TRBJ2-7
CASSPHQGAYEQYF
TGTGCCAGCAGCCCACACCAGGGGGCCTACGAGCAGTACTTC
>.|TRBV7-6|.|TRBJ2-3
CASSLMAGLSTDTQYF
TGTGCCAGCAGCTTAATGGCGGGCCTTAGCACAGATACGCAGTATTTT
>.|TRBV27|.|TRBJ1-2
CASSRGPAEYIYGYTF
TGTGCCAGCAGCCGGGGTCCGGCGGAATACATCTATGGCTACACCTTC
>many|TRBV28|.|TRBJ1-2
CASRPGNNYGYTF
TGTGCCAGCAGACCTGGGAACAACTATGGCTACACCTTC
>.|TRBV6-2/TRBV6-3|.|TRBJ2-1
CASRAQGPGVNEQFF
TGTGCCAGCAGGGCACAGGGTCCTGGGGTCAATGAGCAGTTCTTC
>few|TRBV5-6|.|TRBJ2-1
CASSLGPGGPYNEQFF
TGTGCCAGCAGCTTGGGTCCGGGGGGCCCCTACAATGAGCAGTTCTTC
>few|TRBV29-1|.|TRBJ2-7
CSVDDSYEQYF
TGCAGCGTTGATGATTCCTACGAGCAGTACTTC